Reported below is one TCR beta chain. Its antigen is unknown. It was with 60 Vbeta and 13 Jbeta primers that the PCR ran. Assay: immunoSEQ multiplex PCR; the TCRdb copy retains only in-frame clones and omits some. The sample contains hundreds of thousands of clones, 60% to 80% of which appear only once. The entry originates in a study of cytomegalovirus exposure and HLA in healthy donors. The overall study: Earlier, 150 million to 200 million T cells were analyzed, and fewer than 120 million unique TCR beta sequences were found among them.

Whole-study results and caveats: Another analysis was done later, and it associated approximately 17,000 TCR beta sequences with HLA alleles at 0.05 false discovery rate. Because they were indistinguishable, some V segments, including TRBV6-2 and TRBV6-3, were excluded. For TCR beta chains, V- and J-gene trimming was later linked to a missense DCLRE1C variant.

V was trimmed by 5 bases and J by 6 bases, leaving 17 bases between them. The germline gives CDR1 SEHNR, CDR2 FQNEAQ (reference sequence). CDR3 length: 15 residues. Sequenced: PBMCs. The clonotype originates from a man younger than 35 in good health and CMV-seronegative. The chain joins TRBV7-9 to TRBJ2-1; no firm D call. The CDR3 reads CASSKETLRGNEQFF. The CDR3 DNA reads TGTGCCAGCAGCAAAGAGACCCTTCGAGGCAATGAGCAGTTCTTC.